A single sample gave rise to the 5 T cell receptor beta chains below, sequenced in a study of blood T cell repertoires in COVID-19 (dated by TCRdb to the early 2020s). Libraries were built with the immunoSEQ multiplex PCR assay. The immuneACCESS repertoire file appears here via TCRdb, limited to in-frame rearrangements. These files lack a portion of the clones; in checked studies, under half of the deficit traces to unresolved V genes, and the cause of the others is not known. This sample holds some 89,000 clones; over 70% were observed only once. 4% to 5.5% of the sample comes from the top ten. The sample was peripheral blood. The receptor source for this set is a man between 60 and 70 years old with acute or convalescent COVID-19.

The chain couples TRBV7-2 to TRBJ2-7; perhaps TRBD1 as D (8 bases). The CDR3 consists of 14 residues. The V end was cut by 4 bases, the J end by 5 bases, with 15 bases between. Germline V gene sequence: CDR1 SGHTA, CDR2 FQGNSA. CDR3 sequence: CASSSRTGRDEQYF. The CDR3 nucleotides are TGTGCCAGCAGCTCCCGGACAGGGAGGGACGAGCAGTACTTC.

This clone was detected once. The chain employs TRBV10-3 and TRBJ1-4; the D gene is possibly TRBD1 (6 bases). The V gene lost 3 bases and the J gene lost 11 bases, with 13 bases spanning the gap. Germline V gene sequence: CDR1 ENHRY, CDR2 SYGVKD. The CDR3 spans 13 residues. CDR3 DNA: TGTGCCATCAGTGATACTAACAGGGAGAAACTGTTTTTT. Amino acid sequence: CAISDTNREKLFF.

DNA of the CDR3: TGTGCCAGCAGTTACTTCGGGACTACGTCAATGGAGACCCAGTACTTC. Amino acids: CASSYFGTTSMETQYF. The chain employs TRBV6-5 and TRBJ2-5, with TRBD2 matching 7 bases. The CDR3 sequence is 16 residues long. The J segment lost 5 bases and the V segment lost 1 base, leaving 10 bases of the junction unmatched. The germline V gene encodes CDR1 MNHEY and CDR2 SVGAGI.

J is TRBJ1-2 and V is TRBV18; D remains ambiguous. The germline V gene has CDR1 KGHSH and CDR2 LQKENI. Between the trimmed V and J ends, which lost 1 base and 4 bases, there was a span of 7 bases. There are 13 residues in the CDR3. The CDR3 sequence: CASSPHAGYGYTF. DNA for the CDR3: TGTGCCAGCTCACCACATGCAGGCTATGGCTACACCTTC.

This chain joins TRBV6-5 and TRBJ2-5, with 8 bases fitting TRBD2. CDR1 and CDR2 (germline): MNHEY, SVGAGI. The V gene end was trimmed by 9 bases and the J gene end by 4 bases; junction bases not matched to a gene: 7. This CDR3 region has 13 residues. CDR3 amino acids: CASTPGLGETQYF. The DNA for the CDR3 is TGTGCCAGTACACCGGGACTAGGAGAGACCCAGTACTTC.